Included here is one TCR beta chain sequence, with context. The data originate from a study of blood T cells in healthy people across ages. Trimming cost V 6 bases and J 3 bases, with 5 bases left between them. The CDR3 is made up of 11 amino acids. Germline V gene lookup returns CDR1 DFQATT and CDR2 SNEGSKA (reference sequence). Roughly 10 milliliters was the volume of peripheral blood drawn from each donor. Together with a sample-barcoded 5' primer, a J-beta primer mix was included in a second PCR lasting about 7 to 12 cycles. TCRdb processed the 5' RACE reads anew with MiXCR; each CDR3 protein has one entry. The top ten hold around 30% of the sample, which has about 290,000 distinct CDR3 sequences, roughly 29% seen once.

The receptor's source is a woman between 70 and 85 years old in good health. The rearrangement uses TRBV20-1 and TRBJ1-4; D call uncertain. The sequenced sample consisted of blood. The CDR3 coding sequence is TGCAGTGCCACGGCTAATGAAAAACTGTTTTTT. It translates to CSATANEKLFF.